This passage covers 9 T cell receptor beta chains from one sample sequenced in a study of cytotoxic CD8 clonotypes in ibrutinib-treated CLL. Clones were sequenced by immunoSEQ multiplex PCR, and TCRdb holds only the in-frame ones, with some missing. The sample lists more than 200,000 clones; about four fifths were seen once. The sequences come from PBMCs, collected after 12 months of ibrutinib treatment. These receptors originate from a human donor with chronic lymphocytic leukemia.

This chain uses TRBV2 with TRBJ2-5; D is perhaps TRBD1 or TRBD2 (5 bases each). This CDR3 is built from 13 residues. The V end was cut by 6 bases, the J end by 5 bases, with 13 bases between. Germline V CDR1 and CDR2: SNHLY, FYNNEI. The CDR3 reads CASSFGTKETQYF. CDR3 nucleotide sequence: TGTGCCAGCAGCTTTGGGACGAAGGAGACCCAGTACTTC. The full variable domain, its missing parts supplied by reference TRBV2 and TRBJ2-5, is EPEVTQTPSHQVTQMGQEVILRCVPISNHLYFYWYRQILGQKVEFLVSFYNNEISEKSEIFDDQFSVERPDGSNFTLKIRSTKLEDSAMYFCASSFGTKETQYFGPGTRLLVL.

The rearrangement uses TRBV12-5 and TRBJ2-3, with 9 bases lining up with TRBD2. The CDR3 loop spans 15 amino acids. Germline trimming cut 6 bases from V and 4 bases from J; bases unmatched to any gene: 8. Germline V gene lookup returns CDR1 LGHNT and CDR2 FRNRAP. Written as DNA, the CDR3 is TGTGCTAGTGGCCGTGTAGCGGGGGTTTCAGATACGCAGTATTTT. Translating it yields CASGRVAGVSDTQYF.

In its sample, this clone was seen once. The chain links TRBV5-8 to TRBJ2-3; 7 nucleotides line up with TRBD2. V was pared by 1 base and J by 2 bases, with 4 bases of the junction left unmatched. CDR1 is SGHTS and CDR2 is YDEGEE in the germline V gene. This CDR3 is 15 amino acids long. CDR3 sequence reads: CASSLTSVFTDTQYF. The CDR3 region has the DNA TGTGCCAGCAGCTTGACTAGCGTTTTCACAGATACGCAGTATTTT.

The rearrangement joins TRBV6-1 to TRBJ2-7; D is unresolved. Germline V gene data show CDR1 as MNHNS and CDR2 as SASEGT. CDR3 length equals 14 residues. V was shortened by 8 bases and J by 0 bases, with 14 bases between the two germline ends. The CDR3: CASGRTLSSYEQYF. In nucleotides, the CDR3 is TGTGCCAGCGGTCGCACCCTCTCCTCCTACGAGCAGTACTTC.

The rearrangement joins TRBV5-1 to TRBJ1-3; D unclear. The germline V gene has CDR1 SGHRS and CDR2 YFSETQ. The CDR3 has 15 amino acids. V dropped 4 bases and J dropped 4 bases, with 15 bases sitting between them. CDR3 loop: CASSTPEGRGNTIYF. For the CDR3, the DNA is TGCGCCAGCAGCACCCCGGAAGGGCGAGGAAACACCATATATTTT.

The J gene is TRBJ1-2, the V gene TRBV4-1; D remains unclear. V dropped 0 bases and J dropped 3 bases, with 8 bases sitting between them. The length of the CDR3 is 14 residues. Germline V gene data show CDR1 as MGHRA and CDR2 as YSYEKL. The CDR3 sequence: CASSQDREYYGYTF. The CDR3 region has the DNA TGCGCCAGCAGCCAAGATAGGGAGTACTATGGCTACACCTTC.

The sample holds a few counts of this clone. The chain recombines TRBV15 with TRBJ1-6; tentative D call: TRBD1 (6 bases). CDR3 length equals 13 residues. Trimming removed 9 bases at V and 8 bases at J, with 14 bases between. CDR1 and CDR2 from the germline V gene are LNHNV and YYDKDF (reference sequence). The CDR3 region has the DNA TGTGCCACTAGTGCAGGGGTGGATTCACCCCTCCACTTT. This encodes CATSAGVDSPLHF.

The chain's CDR3 is CASYGLAANTGELFF. For the CDR3, the DNA is TGTGCCAGCTACGGACTAGCGGCGAACACCGGGGAGCTGTTTTTT. This chain links TRBV2 with TRBJ2-2; 10 nucleotides align to TRBD2. Germline V CDR1 and CDR2: SNHLY, FYNNEI. V shed 8 bases, J shed 0 bases, and the junction held 3 bases outside the gene matches. This CDR3 has 15 residues.

About this clone itself: An end of the junction differs from the germline gene, which may be a read error. The CDR3 nucleotides read TGTGCCAGCAGTTTAACCGGGACAGTAGAGGCCCAGTACTTC. This encodes CASSLTGTVEAQYF. The chain employs TRBV27 and TRBJ2-5, with 7 positions matching TRBD1. Germline CDR1 MNHEY, CDR2 SMNVEV (reference sequence). CDR3 length equals 14 residues.